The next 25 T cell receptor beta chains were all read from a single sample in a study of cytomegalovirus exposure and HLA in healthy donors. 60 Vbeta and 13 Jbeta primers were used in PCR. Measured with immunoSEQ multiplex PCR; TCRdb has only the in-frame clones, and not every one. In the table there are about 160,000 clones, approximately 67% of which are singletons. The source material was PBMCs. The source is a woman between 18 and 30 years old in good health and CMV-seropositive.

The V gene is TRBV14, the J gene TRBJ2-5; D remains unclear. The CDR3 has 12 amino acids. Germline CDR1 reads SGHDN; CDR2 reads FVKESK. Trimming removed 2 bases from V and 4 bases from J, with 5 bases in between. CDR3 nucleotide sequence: TGTGCCAGCAGCCAACTAGGAGAGACCCAGTACTTC. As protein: CASSQLGETQYF.

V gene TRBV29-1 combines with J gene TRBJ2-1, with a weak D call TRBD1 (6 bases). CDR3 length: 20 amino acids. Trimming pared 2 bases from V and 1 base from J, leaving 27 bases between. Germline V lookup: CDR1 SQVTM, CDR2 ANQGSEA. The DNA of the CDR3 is TGCAGCGTTGAAAGTCTATCCGGGACATACATCCGCGCGTCCTACAATGAGCAGTTCTTC. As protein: CSVESLSGTYIRASYNEQFF.

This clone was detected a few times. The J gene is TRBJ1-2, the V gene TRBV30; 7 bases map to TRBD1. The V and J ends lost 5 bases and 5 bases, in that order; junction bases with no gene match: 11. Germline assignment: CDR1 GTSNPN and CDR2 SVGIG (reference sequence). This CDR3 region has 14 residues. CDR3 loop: CAWWDGTANYGYTF. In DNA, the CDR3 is TGTGCCTGGTGGGATGGGACAGCCAATTATGGCTACACCTTC.

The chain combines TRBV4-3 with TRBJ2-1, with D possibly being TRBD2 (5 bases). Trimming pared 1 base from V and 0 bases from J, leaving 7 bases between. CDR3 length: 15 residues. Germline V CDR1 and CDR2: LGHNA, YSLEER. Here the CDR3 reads CASSQGGSSYNEQFF. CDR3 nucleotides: TGCGCCAGCAGCCAAGGTGGGAGCTCCTACAATGAGCAGTTCTTC.

The CDR3 protein is CACPRGAAQETQYF. Written as DNA, the CDR3 is TGTGCCTGTCCCAGAGGTGCAGCCCAAGAGACCCAGTACTTC. The chain carries TRBV30 and TRBJ2-5; D is unclear. V was trimmed by 6 bases and J by 1 base, leaving 15 bases between them. CDR1 GTSNPN and CDR2 SVGIG come from the germline V gene (reference sequence). CDR3 size: 14 residues. Full variable domain (remainder filled in from reference TRBV30 and TRBJ2-5): SQTIHQWPATLVQPVGSPLSLECTVEGTSNPNLYWYRQAAGRGLQLLFYSVGIGQISSEVPQNLSASRPQDRQFILSSKKLLLSDSGFYLCACPRGAAQETQYFGPGTRLLVL.

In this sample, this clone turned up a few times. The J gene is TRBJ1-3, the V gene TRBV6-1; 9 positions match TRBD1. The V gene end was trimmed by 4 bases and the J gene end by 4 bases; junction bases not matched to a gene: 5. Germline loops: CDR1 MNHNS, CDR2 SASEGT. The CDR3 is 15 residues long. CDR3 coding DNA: TGTGCCAGCAGTGGGGACAGGGTCGCGGGAAACACCATATATTTT. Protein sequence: CASSGDRVAGNTIYF.

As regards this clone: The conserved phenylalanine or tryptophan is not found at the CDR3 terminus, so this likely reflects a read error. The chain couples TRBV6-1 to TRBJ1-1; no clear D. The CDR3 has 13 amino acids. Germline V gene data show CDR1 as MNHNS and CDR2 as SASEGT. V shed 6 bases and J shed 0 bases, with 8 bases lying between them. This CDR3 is CASSGTVNTEAFV. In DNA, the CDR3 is TGTGCCAGCAGCGGTACAGTGAACACTGAAGCTTTCGTT.

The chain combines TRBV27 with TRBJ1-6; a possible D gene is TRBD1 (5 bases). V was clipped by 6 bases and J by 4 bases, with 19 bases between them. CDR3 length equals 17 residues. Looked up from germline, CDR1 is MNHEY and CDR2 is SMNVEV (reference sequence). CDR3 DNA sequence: TGTGCCAGCAGCAACCCTCCGGGGGGAAATTATAATTCACCCCTCCACTTT. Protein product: CASSNPPGGNYNSPLHF.

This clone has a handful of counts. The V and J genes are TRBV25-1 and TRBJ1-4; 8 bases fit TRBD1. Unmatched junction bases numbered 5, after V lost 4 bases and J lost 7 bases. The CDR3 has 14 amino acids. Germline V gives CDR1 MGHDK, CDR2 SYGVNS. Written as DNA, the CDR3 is TGTGCCAGCAGTGTTACAGGGGGGGTTGAAAAACTGTTTTTT. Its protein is CASSVTGGVEKLFF.

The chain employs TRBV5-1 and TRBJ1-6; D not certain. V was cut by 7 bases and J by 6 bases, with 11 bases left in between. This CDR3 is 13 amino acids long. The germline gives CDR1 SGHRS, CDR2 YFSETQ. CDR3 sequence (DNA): TGCGCCAGCTTCGACGGGGTTAATTCACCCCTCCACTTT. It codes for CASFDGVNSPLHF.

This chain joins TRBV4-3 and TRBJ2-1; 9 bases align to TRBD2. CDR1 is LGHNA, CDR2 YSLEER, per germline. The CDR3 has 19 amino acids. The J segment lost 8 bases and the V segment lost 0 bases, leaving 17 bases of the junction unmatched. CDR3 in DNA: TGCGCCAGCAGCCAAGAAGTGGCGGGGGGGCCCTGGTGGATCTATGAGCAGTTCTTC. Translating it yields CASSQEVAGGPWWIYEQFF.

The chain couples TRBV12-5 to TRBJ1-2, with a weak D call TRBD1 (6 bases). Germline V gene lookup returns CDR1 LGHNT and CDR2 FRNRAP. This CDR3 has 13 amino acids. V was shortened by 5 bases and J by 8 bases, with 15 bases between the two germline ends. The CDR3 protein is CASGQWQGTGYTF. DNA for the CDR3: TGTGCTAGTGGTCAGTGGCAGGGGACGGGCTACACCTTC. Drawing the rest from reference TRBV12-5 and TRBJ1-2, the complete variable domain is DARVTQTPRHKVTEMGQEVTMRCQPILGHNTVFWYRQTMMQGLELLAYFRNRAPLDDSGMPKDRFSAEMPDATLATLKIQPSEPRDSAVYFCASGQWQGTGYTFGSGTRLTVV.

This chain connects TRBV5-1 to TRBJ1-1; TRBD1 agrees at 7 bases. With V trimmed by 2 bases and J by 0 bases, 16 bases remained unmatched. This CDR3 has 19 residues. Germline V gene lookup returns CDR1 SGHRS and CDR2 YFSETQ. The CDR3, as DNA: TGCGCCAGCAGCTTTAGGGGACGACAGGGAGGCATCATGAACACTGAAGCTTTCTTT. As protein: CASSFRGRQGGIMNTEAFF.

Here the CDR3 reads CASSFTGLDEQYF. The CDR3 region has the DNA TGTGCCAGCAGTTTCACAGGGTTGGACGAGCAGTACTTC. The chain uses TRBV28 and TRBJ2-7, with D possibly being TRBD1 (6 bases). V was clipped by 3 bases and J by 5 bases, with 11 bases between them. CDR1 MDHEN and CDR2 SYDVKM come from the germline V gene. The CDR3 is made up of 13 amino acids.

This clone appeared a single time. The DNA for the CDR3 is TGTGCCAGCAGCCTGAGACAGGGGGGTACAGATACGCAGTATTTT. It codes for CASSLRQGGTDTQYF. J is TRBJ2-3 and V is TRBV5-4, with 9 nucleotides matching TRBD1. Losses at the gene ends were 4 bases for V and 3 bases for J; bases not matched to a gene: 6. Germline loops: CDR1 SGHNT, CDR2 YYREEE (reference sequence). This CDR3 has 15 amino acids. Full variable domain (outside the CDR3, taken from reference TRBV5-4 and TRBJ2-3): ETGVTQSPTHLIKTRGQQVTLRCSSQSGHNTVSWYQQALGQGPQFIFQYYREEENGRGNFPPRFSGLQFPNYSSELNVNALELDDSALYLCASSLRQGGTDTQYFGPGTRLTVL.

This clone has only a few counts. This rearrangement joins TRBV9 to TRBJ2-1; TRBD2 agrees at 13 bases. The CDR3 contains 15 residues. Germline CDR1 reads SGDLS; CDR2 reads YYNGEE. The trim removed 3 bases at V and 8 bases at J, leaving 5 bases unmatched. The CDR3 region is CASSAGTSGTHEQFF. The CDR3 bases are TGTGCCAGCAGCGCCGGGACTAGCGGGACCCATGAGCAGTTCTTC.

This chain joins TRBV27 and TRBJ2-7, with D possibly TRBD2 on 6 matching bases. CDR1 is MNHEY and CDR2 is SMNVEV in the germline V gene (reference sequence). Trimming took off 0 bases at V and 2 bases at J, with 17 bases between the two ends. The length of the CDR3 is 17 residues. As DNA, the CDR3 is TGTGCCAGCAGTTTATCAGCCGGGTCGGGAGTACCCTACGAGCAGTACTTC. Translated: CASSLSAGSGVPYEQYF.

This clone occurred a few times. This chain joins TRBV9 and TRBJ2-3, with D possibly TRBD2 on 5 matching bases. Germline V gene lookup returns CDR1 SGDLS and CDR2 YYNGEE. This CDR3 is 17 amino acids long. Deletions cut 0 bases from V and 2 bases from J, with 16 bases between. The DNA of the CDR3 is TGTGCCAGCAGCGTAGGGTTCAGTCTAGCTTCCACAGATACGCAGTATTTT. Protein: CASSVGFSLASTDTQYF.

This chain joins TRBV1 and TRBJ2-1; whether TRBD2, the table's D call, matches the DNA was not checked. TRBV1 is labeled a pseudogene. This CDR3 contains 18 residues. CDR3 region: CTSSQVLGGTSGFNEQFF. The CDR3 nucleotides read TGCACCAGCAGCCAAGTTTTGGGCGGGACTAGCGGGTTTAATGAGCAGTTCTTC.

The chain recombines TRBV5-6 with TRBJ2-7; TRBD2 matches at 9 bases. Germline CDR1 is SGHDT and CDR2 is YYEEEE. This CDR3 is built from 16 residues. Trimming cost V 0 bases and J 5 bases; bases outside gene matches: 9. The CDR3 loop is CASSLGLAGTLDEQYF. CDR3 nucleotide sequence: TGTGCCAGCAGCTTGGGGCTAGCGGGAACCCTAGACGAGCAGTACTTC.

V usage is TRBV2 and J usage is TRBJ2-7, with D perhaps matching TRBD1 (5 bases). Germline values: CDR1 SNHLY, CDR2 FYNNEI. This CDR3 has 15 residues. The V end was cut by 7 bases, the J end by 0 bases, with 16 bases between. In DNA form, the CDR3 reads TGTGCCAGCAATCTGGATGGGGCGAACTCCTACGAGCAGTACTTC. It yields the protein CASNLDGANSYEQYF.

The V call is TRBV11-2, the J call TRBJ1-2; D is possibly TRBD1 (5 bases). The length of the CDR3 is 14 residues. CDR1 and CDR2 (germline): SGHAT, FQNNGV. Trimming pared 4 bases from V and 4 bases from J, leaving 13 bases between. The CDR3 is CASSSQTATYGYTF. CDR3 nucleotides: TGTGCCAGCAGCTCCCAGACAGCAACCTATGGCTACACCTTC. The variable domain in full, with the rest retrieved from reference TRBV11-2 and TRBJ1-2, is EAGVAQSPRYKIIEKRQSVAFWCNPISGHATLYWYQQILGQGPKLLIQFQNNGVVDDSQLPKDRFSAERLKGVDSTLKIQPAKLEDSAVYLCASSSQTATYGYTFGSGTRLTVV.

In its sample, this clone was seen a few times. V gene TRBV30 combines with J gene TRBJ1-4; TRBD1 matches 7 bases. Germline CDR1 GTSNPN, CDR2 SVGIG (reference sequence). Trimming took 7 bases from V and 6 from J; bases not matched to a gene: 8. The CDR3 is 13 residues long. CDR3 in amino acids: CALQTGIDEKLFF. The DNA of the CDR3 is TGTGCCTTACAGACAGGGATCGATGAAAAACTGTTTTTT.

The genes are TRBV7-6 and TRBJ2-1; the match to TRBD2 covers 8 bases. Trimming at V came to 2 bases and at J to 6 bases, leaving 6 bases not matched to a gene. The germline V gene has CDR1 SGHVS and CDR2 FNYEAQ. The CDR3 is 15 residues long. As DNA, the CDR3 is TGTGCCAGCAGCTTACTCGGGGGGGCGATCAATGAGCAGTTCTTC. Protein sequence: CASSLLGGAINEQFF. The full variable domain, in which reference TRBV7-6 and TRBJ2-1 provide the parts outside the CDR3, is GAGVSQSPRYKVTKRGQDVALRCDPISGHVSLYWYRQALGQGPEFLTYFNYEAQQDKSGLPNDRFSAERPEGSISTLTIQRTEQRDSAMYRCASSLLGGAINEQFFGPGTRLTVL.

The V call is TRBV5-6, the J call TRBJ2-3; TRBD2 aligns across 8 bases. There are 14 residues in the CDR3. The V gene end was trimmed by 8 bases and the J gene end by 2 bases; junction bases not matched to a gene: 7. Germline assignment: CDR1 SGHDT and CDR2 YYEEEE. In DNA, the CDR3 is TGTGCCAGGATGAAGCGGGAGTCCACAGATACGCAGTATTTT. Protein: CARMKRESTDTQYF.